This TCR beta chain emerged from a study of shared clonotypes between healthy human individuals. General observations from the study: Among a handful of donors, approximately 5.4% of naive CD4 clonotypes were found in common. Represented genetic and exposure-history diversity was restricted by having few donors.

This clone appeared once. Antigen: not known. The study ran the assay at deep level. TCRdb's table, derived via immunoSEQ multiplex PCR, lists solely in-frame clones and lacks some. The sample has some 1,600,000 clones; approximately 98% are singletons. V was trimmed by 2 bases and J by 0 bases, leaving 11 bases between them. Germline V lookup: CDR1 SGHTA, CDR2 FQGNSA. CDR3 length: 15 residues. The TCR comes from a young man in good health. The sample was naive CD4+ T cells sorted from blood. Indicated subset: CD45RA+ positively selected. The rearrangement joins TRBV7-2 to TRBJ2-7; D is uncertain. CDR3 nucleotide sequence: TGTGCCAGCAGCTTATCCGATAAGGTCTCCTACGAGCAGTACTTC. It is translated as CASSLSDKVSYEQYF.